This paragraph reports one T cell receptor beta chain. Its antigen specificity is not known. It has no much larger one-base neighbor in the sample; base qualities were not kept. This sample is drawn from a study of T-cell memory formation after mild COVID-19 (dated by TCRdb to the early 2020s). Concerning the study at large: TCR sequence clusters from the two donors were largely donor specific. Longitudinal TCRalpha and TCRbeta repertoire sequencing tracked T-cell clones expanding and contracting after mild COVID-19 in two donors. Two young, previously healthy adult volunteers, one female and one male, were included in the cohort. General conclusions and limits of the study: Only two mild cases were covered by the study, and larger cohorts that include severe cases with pre-infection samples were considered necessary. Clones that contracted from day 15 to 85 showed balanced CD4/CD8 phenotypes, whereas a second wave of clones that expanded from day 15 to 37 leaned towards CD4+. SARS-CoV-2 specificity was not confirmed for the second-wave clones peaking on day 37. Contracting CD4+ clones were located mainly in the CM and EM memory subsets, whereas CD8+ clones were found to be enriched in EMRA. The detection of some responding clones in pre-infection memory suggests that pre-existing cross-reactive memory T cells joined the SARS-CoV-2 response.

Sequencing was carried out with an Illumina NovaSeq 6000. cDNA libraries for TCRalpha and TCRbeta were prepared by 5'RACE using constant-segment primers, with sample barcodes and unique molecular identifiers added. RNA was extracted from every sample with Trizol reagent. Libraries were amplified in two PCR steps, with a second sample barcode and Illumina TruSeq adapters added in the second step. Libraries were sequenced on an Illumina NovaSeq with 2 x 150 bp paired-end reads. The paper's data handling went like this. Demultiplexing of reads and collapsing into UMI-guided consensus sequences were performed with migec v1.2.7. With mixcr v2.1.11, UMI consensuses were aligned to TRA and TRB V and J templates and assembled into clonotypes. A clonotype was counted as expanded or contracted only if both edgeR and NoisET called the change significant, with noise models trained on biological replicates. For edgeR calls, a false discovery rate-adjusted p below 0.01 and a log2 fold-change threshold of 1 were applied. PCA with hierarchical clustering of max-normalized trajectories of the 1000 most abundant clonotypes was used as exploratory dynamics analysis. Separately sequenced CD4+ and CD8+ repertoires were used to assign the CD4 or CD8 phenotype of responding clones. In-frame beta chains were kept once TCRdb had trimmed the public reads at Q25 with fastp and called clones with MiXCR. Each record represents a unique CDR3 protein, reported with the most common genes and DNA among its rows. TCRdb's processing, not the study's, gives the V and J calls here. The sample profile shows 350,000 to 450,000 distinct CDR3 sequences; approximately 25% of them were found once. Roughly 8.7% of the sample is in the top ten clones.

V has 8 bases trimmed and J has 2 bases trimmed; junction bases matching no gene number 13. CDR1 and CDR2 (SGHTA, FQGNSA) derive from the germline V gene. The CDR3 measures 16 amino acids from cysteine to phenylalanine. Only CDR3 DNA is held: 48 bases, read in frame from base 1. Ficoll-Paque density gradient centrifugation was used to isolate PBMCs. The chain links TRBV7-2 with TRBJ2-3, with 7 junctional bases fitting TRBD2. The sample was PBMCs or a T cell subset sorted from them (not recorded which). This clonotype was sampled from an adult woman who had mild COVID-19 (a few samples of this study predate the infection). The sample titles of this study are shuffled in the database, so cell type and time point are left out; the donor was told from shared clones. Read as DNA, the sequence is TGTGCCAGCCTACTTTCTGGAGCGGGATTCACAGATACGCAGTATTTT. This encodes CASLLSGAGFTDTQYF.